This T cell receptor (beta chain) is drawn from a study of blood T cell repertoires in COVID-19. Across the study: Samples of COVID-19 (acute and convalescent) were obtained from the United States, Italy and Spain. PBMCs, B-cell-depleted T cells, or T cells were the source of the cDNA or gDNA that made up the material.

In the source study's methods: How many nucleated cells were present was estimated from reference gene primer amplification. Using immunoSEQ multiplex PCR, the repertoire was profiled, and TCRdb retains in-frame clones only, with some absent. That table supplies the V and J calls and clone size; D and trimming were determined from the DNA. Of under 85,000 clones in the sample, less than 90% were seen once. Germline lookup yields CDR1 SGHTA and CDR2 FQGNSA. V dropped 5 bases and J dropped 7 bases, with 14 bases sitting between them. The CDR3 length is 13 residues. The sequence was collected from an elderly man with acute or convalescent COVID-19. Material for sequencing was peripheral blood. This chain connects TRBV7-2 to TRBJ1-1, with D hard to call. The CDR3 coding sequence is TGTGCCAGCAGCCTCACCCGGGATAATGAAGCTTTCTTT. This encodes CASSLTRDNEAFF.